The 4 T cell receptor beta chains below all came from one sample that was sequenced in a study of human T cells and chemical hapten exposure. One entry per CDR3 protein results from TCRdb running MiXCR on the RACE reads. The sample consists of tens of thousands of distinct CDR3 sequences, around 10% of them appearing once. Time point denoted: patch test 1, 2 weeks after DPC sensitization. Stated treatment: therapeutic diphenylcyclopropenone sensitization with weekly scalp DPC. Sequencing used whole blood, obtained in connection with sensitization to the hapten diphenylcyclopropenone (DPC). The receptors shown here come from a woman between 50 and 59 years old with alopecia areata. Some clones in this sample may be carry-over from other donors' samples.

This clonotype occurred a few times. V is TRBV6-6 and J is TRBJ1-1; a possible D gene is TRBD1 (5 bases). The germline V and J ends were trimmed by 5 bases and 1 base, with 11 bases remaining between them. Germline lookup yields CDR1 MNHNY and CDR2 SVGAGI (reference sequence). This CDR3 comprises 14 residues. This chain's CDR3 is CASSPRRGNTEAFF. The CDR3 DNA is TGTGCCAGCAGTCCCCGAAGGGGGAACACTGAAGCTTTCTTT.

This clonotype was detected a few times. The genes are TRBV28 and TRBJ2-3; D may be TRBD2 (5 bases). V dropped 6 bases and J dropped 0 bases, with 13 bases sitting between them. The germline CDR1 and CDR2 sequences are MDHEN and SYDVKM. CDR3 size: 15 residues. CDR3 bases: TGTGCCAGCAGCGGCGGAGGAACTAGCACAGATACGCAGTATTTT. Translated: CASSGGGTSTDTQYF.

This clonotype has more than one count but fewer than ten. The V and J genes are TRBV27 and TRBJ2-2; D not resolved. There are 12 residues in the CDR3. In germline, CDR1 is MNHEY, CDR2 SMNVEV (reference sequence). Between the trimmed V and J ends, which lost 7 bases and 2 bases, there was a span of 5 bases. The CDR3 protein is CASIKNTGELFF. The CDR3 DNA is TGTGCCAGCATCAAAAACACCGGGGAGCTGTTTTTT.

This clonotype appeared a few times. The chain has TRBV27 and TRBJ2-1; D is possibly TRBD2 (6 bases). The CDR3 totals 16 residues. Per the germline V gene, CDR1 is MNHEY and CDR2 is SMNVEV (reference sequence). The germline V and J ends were trimmed by 8 bases and 3 bases, with 20 bases remaining between them. CDR3 amino acids: CASRIMTGVLYNEQFF. CDR3 nucleotides: TGTGCCAGCCGAATTATGACGGGGGTGCTCTACAATGAGCAGTTCTTC.